The 15 T cell receptor beta chains below all came from one sample that was sequenced in a study of blood T cell repertoires in COVID-19. The repertoire was sequenced with immunoSEQ multiplex PCR; TCRdb's copy has only in-frame clones and lacks some. The data hold roughly 200,000 clones, with around 92% observed a single time. Sequenced material: PBMCs or T cells enriched from blood (not recorded which). Every receptor here comes from a woman aged 30 to 39 with acute COVID-19.

V gene TRBV20-1 combines with J gene TRBJ1-3; 7 nucleotides match TRBD1. From germline, CDR1 is DFQATT and CDR2 SNEGSKA (reference sequence). V dropped 6 bases and J dropped 7; count of bases not matched to a gene: 3. The CDR3 loop spans 11 amino acids. The DNA of the CDR3 is TGCAGTGCCCTGGACAGGAACACCATATATTTT. Translation: CSALDRNTIYF.

The rearrangement links TRBV2 to TRBJ1-5; possibly TRBD1 for D (6 bases). Germline loops: CDR1 SNHLY, CDR2 FYNNEI. Trimming pared 6 bases from V and 7 bases from J, leaving 13 bases between. This CDR3 region has 13 residues. The CDR3 loop is CASRMDSNQPQHF. CDR3 nucleotide sequence: TGTGCCAGCAGGATGGACAGTAACCAGCCCCAGCATTTT.

The chain links TRBV5-5 to TRBJ1-2; 8 nucleotides align to TRBD1. CDR3 length equals 15 residues. Trimming took 5 bases from V and 4 from J; bases not matched to a gene: 10. The germline V gene encodes CDR1 SGHKS and CDR2 YYEKEE (reference sequence). The CDR3 nucleotides are TGTGCCAGCAGGATCGGACAGGGAAGTAGCTATGGCTACACCTTC. It translates to CASRIGQGSSYGYTF.

This clone appeared a few times. This chain connects TRBV7-8 to TRBJ1-4; 9 bases agree with TRBD1. Germline CDR1 SGHVS, CDR2 FQNEAQ. Unmatched junction bases numbered 13, after V lost 5 bases and J lost 0 bases. There are 19 residues in the CDR3. CDR3 sequence reads: CASSRTGVGDIATNEKLFF. DNA for the CDR3: TGTGCCAGCAGCCGGACAGGGGTAGGGGACATTGCAACTAATGAAAAACTGTTTTTT.

This clone appeared once. In nucleotides, the CDR3 is TGTGCCAGCTCACTATCCCCCGGGACAGCGAACACCGGGGAGCTGTTTTTT. Translating it yields CASSLSPGTANTGELFF. The gene calls are TRBV18 and TRBJ2-2; TRBD1 agrees at 7 bases. The CDR3 totals 17 residues. Losses at the gene ends were 4 bases for V and 0 bases for J; bases not matched to a gene: 8. Germline loops: CDR1 KGHSH, CDR2 LQKENI.

This rearrangement joins TRBV6-5 to TRBJ1-5; TRBD1 agrees at 7 bases. V lost 5 bases and J lost 11; bases outside the gene matches: 9. From germline, CDR1 is MNHEY and CDR2 SVGAGI. The CDR3 sequence is 13 residues long. CDR3 DNA: TGTGCCAGCAGTAGACAGGGCGGGTTTTCCCAGCATTTT. Amino acid sequence: CASSRQGGFSQHF.

V is TRBV6-5 and J is TRBJ1-2; TRBD1 matches at 9 bases. From germline, CDR1 is MNHEY and CDR2 SVGAGI. This CDR3 is 13 amino acids long. The J segment lost 6 bases and the V segment lost 6 bases, leaving 5 bases of the junction unmatched. The CDR3 protein is CASRSTGGDGYTF. CDR3 DNA: TGTGCCAGCAGATCGACAGGGGGAGATGGCTACACCTTC.

V gene TRBV5-1 combines with J gene TRBJ2-2; weak D call: TRBD1 (5 bases). CDR3 length: 15 amino acids. Between the trimmed V and J ends, which lost 4 bases and 0 bases, there was a span of 10 bases. CDR1 is SGHRS and CDR2 is YFSETQ in the germline V gene. CDR3 sequence reads: CASSPRAANTGELFF. CDR3 DNA: TGCGCCAGCAGCCCCAGGGCGGCGAACACCGGGGAGCTGTTTTTT.

The J gene is TRBJ1-2, the V gene TRBV11-1, with D unresolved. The CDR3 is 13 residues long. V lost 3 bases to trimming and J lost 7 bases, with 12 bases between them. The V gene's germline CDR1 is SGHAT and CDR2 FQDESV (reference sequence). CDR3 nucleotides: TGTGCCAGCAGCTTTTCTGGAGGGTTTGGCTACACCTTC. Translating it yields CASSFSGGFGYTF.

J is TRBJ2-5 and V is TRBV14; 11 positions match TRBD2. Germline V gene sequence: CDR1 SGHDN, CDR2 FVKESK. With 5 bases clipped from V and 5 bases from J, the junction kept 7 bases outside the gene matches. CDR3 length: 15 residues. CDR3 loop: CASSDPGLAVETQYF. In DNA, the CDR3 is TGTGCCAGCAGCGACCCGGGACTAGCGGTGGAGACCCAGTACTTC.

For the CDR3, the DNA is TGTGCCACCAGCAAGAGGGGGGGTGCAACTAATGAAAAACTGTTTTTT. Its protein is CATSKRGGATNEKLFF. The chain couples TRBV15 to TRBJ1-4, with D tentatively TRBD1 (6 bases). This CDR3 has 16 amino acids. The V end lost 4 bases, the J end lost 0 bases, and 12 bases lay between the germline ends. Germline V gene data show CDR1 as LNHNV and CDR2 as YYDKDF (reference sequence).

This clone has a handful of counts. This rearrangement joins TRBV29-1 to TRBJ1-4; unclear D gene. The germline CDR1 and CDR2 sequences are SQVTM and ANQGSEA. The V end lost 2 bases, the J end lost 14 bases, and 12 bases lay between the germline ends. CDR3 length equals 11 residues. The CDR3 DNA is TGCAGCGTTGAAACGGGAAAGTGGCTGTTTTTT. It encodes CSVETGKWLFF.

This clone turned up a few times. V is TRBV27 and J is TRBJ2-7; weak D call: TRBD2 (7 bases). Trimming removed 4 bases at V and 2 bases at J, with 15 bases between. CDR3 length equals 15 residues. CDR1 and CDR2 (germline): MNHEY, SMNVEV (reference sequence). CDR3 in amino acids: CASSYAGAQTYEQYF. DNA of the CDR3: TGTGCCAGCAGTTATGCGGGGGCCCAAACCTACGAGCAGTACTTC.

This chain links TRBV7-9 with TRBJ1-1; weak D call: TRBD1 (5 bases). Germline V CDR1 and CDR2: SEHNR, FQNEAQ (reference sequence). V was cut by 2 bases and J by 6 bases, with 10 bases left in between. The CDR3 contains 13 residues. The chain's CDR3 is CASSLFQGAEAFF. CDR3 nucleotides: TGTGCCAGCAGCTTATTTCAGGGCGCTGAAGCTTTCTTT.

The chain links TRBV18 to TRBJ2-2, with D possibly TRBD1 on 5 matching bases. From germline, CDR1 is KGHSH and CDR2 LQKENI. The CDR3 consists of 15 residues. V shed 0 bases and J shed 6 bases, with 11 bases lying between them. CDR3 sequence reads: CASSPPIQGSGELFF. The CDR3 nucleotides read TGTGCCAGCTCACCACCCATCCAGGGCTCCGGGGAGCTGTTTTTT.